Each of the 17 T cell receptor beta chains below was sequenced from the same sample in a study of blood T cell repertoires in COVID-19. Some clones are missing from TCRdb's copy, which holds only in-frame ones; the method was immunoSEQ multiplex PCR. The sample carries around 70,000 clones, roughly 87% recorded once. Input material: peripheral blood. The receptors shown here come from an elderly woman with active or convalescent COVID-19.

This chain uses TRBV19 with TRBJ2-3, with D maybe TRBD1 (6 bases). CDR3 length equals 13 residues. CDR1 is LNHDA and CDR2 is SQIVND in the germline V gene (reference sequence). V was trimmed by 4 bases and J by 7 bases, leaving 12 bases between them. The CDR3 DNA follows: TGTGCCAGTAGTAATCGGGACACCCATACGCAGTATTTT. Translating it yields CASSNRDTHTQYF. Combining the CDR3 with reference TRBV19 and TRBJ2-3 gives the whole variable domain DGGITQSPKYLFRKEGQNVTLSCEQNLNHDAMYWYRQDPGQGLRLIYYSQIVNDFQKGDIAEGYSVSREKKESFPLTVTSAQKNPTAFYLCASSNRDTHTQYFGPGTRLTVL.

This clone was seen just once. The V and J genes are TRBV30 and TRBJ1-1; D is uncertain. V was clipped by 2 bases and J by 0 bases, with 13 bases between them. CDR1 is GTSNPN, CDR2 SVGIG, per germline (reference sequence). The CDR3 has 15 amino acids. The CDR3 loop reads CAWSLIRGVNTEAFF. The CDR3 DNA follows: TGTGCCTGGAGTCTGATCCGGGGAGTGAACACTGAAGCTTTCTTT.

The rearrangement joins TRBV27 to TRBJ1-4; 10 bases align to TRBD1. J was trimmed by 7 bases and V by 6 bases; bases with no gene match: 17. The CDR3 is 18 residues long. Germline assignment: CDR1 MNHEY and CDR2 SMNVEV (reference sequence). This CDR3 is CASSRSTGTGVVSEKLFF. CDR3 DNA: TGTGCCAGCAGCCGATCAACCGGGACAGGGGTCGTGTCTGAAAAACTGTTTTTT. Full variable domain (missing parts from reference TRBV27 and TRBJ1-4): EAQVTQNPRYLITVTGKKLTVTCSQNMNHEYMSWYRQDPGLGLRQIYYSMNVEVTDKGDVPEGYKVSRKEKRNFPLILESPSPNQTSLYFCASSRSTGTGVVSEKLFFGSGTQLSVL.

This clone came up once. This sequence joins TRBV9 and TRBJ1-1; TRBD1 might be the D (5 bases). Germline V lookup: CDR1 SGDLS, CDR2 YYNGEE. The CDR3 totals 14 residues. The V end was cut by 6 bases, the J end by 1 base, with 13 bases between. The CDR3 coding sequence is TGTGCCAGCACTCCGGGGGGTTGGAACACTGAAGCTTTCTTT. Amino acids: CASTPGGWNTEAFF.

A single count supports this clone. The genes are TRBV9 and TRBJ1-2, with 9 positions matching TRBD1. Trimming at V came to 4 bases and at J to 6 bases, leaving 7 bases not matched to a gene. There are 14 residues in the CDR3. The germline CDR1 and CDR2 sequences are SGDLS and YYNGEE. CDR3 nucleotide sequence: TGTGCCAGCAGCCGGGACAGGGCCTCTAATGGCTACACCTTC. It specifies CASSRDRASNGYTF.

In DNA form, the CDR3 reads TGTGCCATCAGCACGCCCCCGGGACAGGGTTCCGATGAGCAGTTCTTC. Protein product: CAISTPPGQGSDEQFF. The genes are TRBV10-3 and TRBJ2-1; TRBD1 matches 9 bases. The CDR3 contains 16 residues. Looked up from germline, CDR1 is ENHRY and CDR2 is SYGVKD. Trimming at V came to 6 bases and at J to 8 bases, leaving 14 bases not matched to a gene.

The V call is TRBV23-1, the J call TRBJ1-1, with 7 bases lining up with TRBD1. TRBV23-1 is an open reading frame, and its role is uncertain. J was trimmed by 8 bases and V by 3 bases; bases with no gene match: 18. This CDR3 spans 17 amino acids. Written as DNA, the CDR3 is TGCGCCAGCAGTCACTCGACAGGGCTCCATAAAAGACGGGAAGCTTTCTTT. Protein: CASSHSTGLHKRREAFF.

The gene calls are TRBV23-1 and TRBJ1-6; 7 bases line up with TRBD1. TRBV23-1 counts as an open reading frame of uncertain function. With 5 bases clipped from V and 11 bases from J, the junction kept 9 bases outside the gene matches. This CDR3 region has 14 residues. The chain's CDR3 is CASSLRGRLPPLHF. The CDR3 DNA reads TGCGCCAGCAGTTTGAGGGGGCGCTTACCACCCCTCCACTTT.

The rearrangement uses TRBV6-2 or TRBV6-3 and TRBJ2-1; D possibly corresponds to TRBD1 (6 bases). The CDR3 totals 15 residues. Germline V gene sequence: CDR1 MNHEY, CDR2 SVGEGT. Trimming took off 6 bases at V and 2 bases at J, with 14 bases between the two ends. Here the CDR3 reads CASSTQGQAYNEQFF. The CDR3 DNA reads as TGTGCCAGCAGCACACAGGGACAAGCCTACAATGAGCAGTTCTTC.

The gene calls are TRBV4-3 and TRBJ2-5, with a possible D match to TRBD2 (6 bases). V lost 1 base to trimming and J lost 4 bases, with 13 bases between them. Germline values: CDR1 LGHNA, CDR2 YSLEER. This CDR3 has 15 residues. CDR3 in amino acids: CASSQVPGGAETQYF. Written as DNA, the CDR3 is TGCGCCAGCAGCCAAGTTCCCGGGGGTGCAGAGACCCAGTACTTC.

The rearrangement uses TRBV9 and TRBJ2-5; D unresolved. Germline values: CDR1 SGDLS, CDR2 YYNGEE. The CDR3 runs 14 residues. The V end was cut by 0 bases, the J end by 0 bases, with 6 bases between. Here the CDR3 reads CASSVDGYQETQYF. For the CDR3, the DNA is TGTGCCAGCAGCGTAGACGGTTACCAAGAGACCCAGTACTTC.

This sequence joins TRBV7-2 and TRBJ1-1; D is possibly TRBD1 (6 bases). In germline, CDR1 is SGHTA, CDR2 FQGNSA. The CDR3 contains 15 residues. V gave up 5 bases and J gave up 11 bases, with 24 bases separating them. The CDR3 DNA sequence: TGTGCCAGCAGCCCCCAGAGGACAGTCGGGTACGGTGCTTTCTTT. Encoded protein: CASSPQRTVGYGAFF. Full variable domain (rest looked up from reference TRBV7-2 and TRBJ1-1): GAGVSQSPSNKVTEKGKDVELRCDPISGHTALYWYRQSLGQGLEFLIYFQGNSAPDKSGLPSDRFSAERTGGSVSTLTIQRTQQEDSAVYLCASSPQRTVGYGAFFGQGTRLTVV.

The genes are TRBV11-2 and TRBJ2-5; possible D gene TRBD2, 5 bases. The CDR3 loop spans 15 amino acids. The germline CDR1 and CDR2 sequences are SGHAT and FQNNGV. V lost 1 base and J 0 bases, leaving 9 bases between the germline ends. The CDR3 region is CASSLGGLDQETQYF. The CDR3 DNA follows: TGTGCCAGCAGCTTAGGAGGGCTAGACCAAGAGACCCAGTACTTC.

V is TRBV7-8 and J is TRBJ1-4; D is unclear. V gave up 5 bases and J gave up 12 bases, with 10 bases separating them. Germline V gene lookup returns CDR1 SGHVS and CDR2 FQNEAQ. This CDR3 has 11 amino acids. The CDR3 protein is CASSLEFELFF. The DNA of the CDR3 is TGTGCCAGCAGCCTGGAGTTTGAACTGTTTTTT. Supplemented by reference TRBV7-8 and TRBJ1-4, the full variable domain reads GAGVSQSPRYKVAKRGQDVALRCDPISGHVSLFWYQQALGQGPEFLTYFQNEAQLDKSGLPSDRFFAERPEGSVSTLKIQRTQQEDSAVYLCASSLEFELFFGSGTQLSVL.

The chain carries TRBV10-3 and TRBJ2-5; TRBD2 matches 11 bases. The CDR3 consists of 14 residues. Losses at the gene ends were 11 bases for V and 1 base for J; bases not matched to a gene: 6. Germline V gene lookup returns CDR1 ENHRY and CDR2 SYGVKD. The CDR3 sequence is CAAGTSGIQETQYF. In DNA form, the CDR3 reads TGTGCCGCCGGGACTAGCGGAATCCAAGAGACCCAGTACTTC.

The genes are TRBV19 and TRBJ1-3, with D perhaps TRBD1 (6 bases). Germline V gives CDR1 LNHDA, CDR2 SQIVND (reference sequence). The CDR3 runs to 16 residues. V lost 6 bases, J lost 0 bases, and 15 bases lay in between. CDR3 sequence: CASSSTGSISGNTIYF. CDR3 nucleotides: TGTGCCAGTAGCTCCACAGGGTCCATCTCTGGAAACACCATATATTTT. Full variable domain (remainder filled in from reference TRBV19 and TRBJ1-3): DGGITQSPKYLFRKEGQNVTLSCEQNLNHDAMYWYRQDPGQGLRLIYYSQIVNDFQKGDIAEGYSVSREKKESFPLTVTSAQKNPTAFYLCASSSTGSISGNTIYFGEGSWLTVV.

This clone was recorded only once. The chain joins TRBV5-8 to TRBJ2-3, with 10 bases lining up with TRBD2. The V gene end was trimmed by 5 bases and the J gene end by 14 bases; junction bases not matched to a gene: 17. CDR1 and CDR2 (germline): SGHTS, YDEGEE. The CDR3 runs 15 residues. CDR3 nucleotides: TGTGCCAGCAGACCCCTCGGAGCGGGGGGGCGGTCTACGTATTTT. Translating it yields CASRPLGAGGRSTYF.